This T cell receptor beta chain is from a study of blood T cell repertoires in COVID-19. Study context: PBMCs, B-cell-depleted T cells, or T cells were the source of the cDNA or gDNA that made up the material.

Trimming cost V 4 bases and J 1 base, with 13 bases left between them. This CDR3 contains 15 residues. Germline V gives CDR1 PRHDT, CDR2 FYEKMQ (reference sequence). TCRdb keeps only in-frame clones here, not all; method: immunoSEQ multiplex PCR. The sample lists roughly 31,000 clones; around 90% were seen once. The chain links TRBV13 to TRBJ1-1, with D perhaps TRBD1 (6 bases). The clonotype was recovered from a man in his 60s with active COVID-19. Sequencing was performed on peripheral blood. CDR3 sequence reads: CASSWGRGGNTEAFF. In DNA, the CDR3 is TGTGCCAGCAGCTGGGGGAGAGGGGGGAACACTGAAGCTTTCTTT. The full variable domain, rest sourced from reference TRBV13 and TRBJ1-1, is AAGVIQSPRHLIKEKRETATLKCYPIPRHDTVYWYQQGPGQDPQFLISFYEKMQSDKGSIPDRFSAQQFSDYHSELNMSSLELGDSALYFCASSWGRGGNTEAFFGQGTRLTVV.